The present entry profiles one TCR beta chain with its context. The protocol was immunoSEQ multiplex PCR, while the TCRdb copy is restricted to in-frame clones and leaves out a portion. Of around 450,000 clones listed, roughly 87% were seen once; the top ten hold over 2.5%. As for treatment: around 19 received Ad26.COV2.S at low or high dose, single or two shots; 5 received placebo; per-sample allocation not given. Day 63 after the first vaccine or placebo injection was the time point for sampling. These data originate in a study of Ad26.COV2.S vaccination and SARS-CoV-2 variants. This CDR3 comprises 16 residues. Unmatched junction bases numbered 2, after V lost 0 bases and J lost 2 bases. CDR1 and CDR2 from the germline V gene are SGDLS and YYNGEE.

The receptor comes from a person between 18 and 65 years old who received the Ad26.COV2.S COVID-19 vaccine or a placebo. The J gene is TRBJ2-6, the V gene TRBV9, with 7 bases matching TRBD1. Sequencing used peripheral blood, obtained in a trial of Ad26.COV2.S vaccine versus placebo. Here the CDR3 reads CASSVATGAGANVLTF. The CDR3 nucleotides are TGTGCCAGCAGCGTAGCTACAGGGGCTGGGGCCAACGTCCTGACTTTC.